This TCR beta chain was found in a study of quantifying T cell responses using KT2 cells. Whole-study context: cDNA was made from DNase-treated RNA using alpha and beta constant primers.

The study, taken as a whole, reports: KT2 sequences were detected down to about one KT2 cell per 100,000 PBMC.

The cDNA 3' end received a ligated oligonucleotide with a UMI. First-round PCR used around 4 cycles and beta primers RC1.1 and RC1.2 covering TRBC1 and TRBC2. TCRdb recomputed calls from the UMI-ligation and nested PCR reads with MiXCR, one row per CDR3 protein. The table lists 25,000 to 35,000 distinct CDR3 sequences, about a tenth of them singletons. The CDR3 length is 16 residues. The germline V gene encodes CDR1 SGHRS and CDR2 YFSETQ. The V gene end was trimmed by 3 bases and the J gene end by 3 bases; junction bases not matched to a gene: 5. On this clonotype: Antigen: not known.

The specimen was PBMCs spiked with cells of the T cell clone KT2. The TCR sequence derives from a human donor. This rearrangement joins TRBV5-1 to TRBJ2-3, with 12 bases aligning to TRBD2. The CDR3 is CASSSRLAGATDTQYF. In DNA, the CDR3 is TGCGCCAGCAGCTCGCGACTAGCGGGGGCTACAGATACGCAGTATTTT.